Described below is a single T cell receptor beta chain sequence and its context. Antigen unknown. V was shortened by 6 bases and J by 5 bases, with 11 bases between the two germline ends. The germline V gene has CDR1 SGHVS and CDR2 FQNEAQ. CDR3 length: 13 residues. These data are taken from a study of Graves' ophthalmopathy and Graves' hyperthyroidism. Study-level information: At initial diagnosis, peripheral blood was obtained, and this preceded any treatment. Study-wide points: Among thyroid clonotypes expanded above 0.001 frequency, most also appeared in blood.

Where ophthalmopathy was present, donors had moderate-to-severe activity, CAS ≥3, NOSPECS ≥4 and duration under 3 months. Clinicians diagnosed using symptoms, serum thyroxine, TRAb, thyroid ultrasound and orbital computed tomography. RNA transcripts were the template, and TCR beta CDR3 regions were amplified from them. HTBI primers were employed in first-round RT-PCR, then a second-round multiplex PCR followed. Via MiXCR, TCRdb re-called the multiplex PCR reads, giving one row per CDR3 protein. The sample carries some 160,000 distinct CDR3 sequences, just under 40% recorded once. Sequenced: peripheral blood. The clonotype comes from a man aged 30-40 years with Graves' ophthalmopathy. The chain employs TRBV7-8 and TRBJ1-5; D is perhaps TRBD1 (5 bases). The DNA of the CDR3 is TGTGCCAGCAGTCCACAGGTGTATCAGCCCCAGCATTTT. Translated: CASSPQVYQPQHF.